This T cell receptor (beta chain) was found in a study of control samples from healthy donors and cancer patients (dated by TCRdb to between 2020 and 2021). The library was generated by the immunoSEQ multiplex PCR assay. The source is immuneACCESS, and TCRdb retained only in-frame sequences with V and J called. Part of the clones is not carried over; for the studies checked, unresolved V genes explain less than half of this, and the remainder is unexplained. Present in this sample are about 89,000 clones, about 89% of which were seen just once. Around 21% of the sample belongs to the ten largest clones. Concerning this clone itself: No antigen is known for it. The record has no base qualities; no much larger clone is one base away.

From a lookup of the germline V gene (reference sequence), CDR1 and CDR2 are MNHEY and SMNVEV. There are 16 amino acids in the CDR3, from cysteine to phenylalanine inclusive. Only the CDR3 region is kept as DNA, spanning 48 bases read in frame from base 1. V and J are truncated by 3 bases and 4 bases respectively, leaving an intervening sequence of 15 bases. Specimen: blood. This receptor was identified in a man aged 25-45 years in good health. The sequence joins TRBV27 to TRBJ2-2; confidence is insufficient to name the D gene. The CDR3 protein is CASSLLGLGSTGELFF. The nucleotide sequence reads TGTGCCAGCAGTTTGCTTGGGTTAGGGTCCACCGGGGAGCTGTTTTTT.